These 22 T cell receptor beta chains were sequenced from one sample in a study of vaccination and CD4 T cells after COVID-19. Treatment given: approximately 11-day PBMC culture with coronavirus spike peptide pools or control peptides (ViraFEST assay). Antigens of these TCRs are unknown. Scientists ran DNA taken from cultured CD4+ T cells through the Oncomine TCR Beta short-read assay for sequencing. TCRdb recomputed calls from the PCR reads with MiXCR, one row per CDR3 protein. Of 14,000 or so distinct CDR3 sequences in the sample, around half are singletons; the top ten hold 8.5% to 12%. The sequencing here drew on CD4+ T cells from blood, cultured in vitro, taken before SARS-CoV-2 vaccination. The receptors were sampled from a human donor who had recovered from COVID-19.

The genes are TRBV7-3 and TRBJ2-7; 10 positions match TRBD1. The V and J ends lost 4 bases and 3 bases, in that order; junction bases with no gene match: 9. The germline CDR1 and CDR2 sequences are SGHTA and FQGTGA. There are 16 residues in the CDR3. CDR3 protein: CASSSMGQGRYYEQYF. The CDR3 DNA reads TGTGCCAGCAGCTCTATGGGACAGGGGAGATACTACGAGCAGTACTTC.

The chain joins TRBV19 to TRBJ2-1, with D perhaps matching TRBD2 (6 bases). CDR3 length equals 15 residues. The V gene lost 7 bases and the J gene lost 10 bases, with 23 bases spanning the gap. From germline, CDR1 is LNHDA and CDR2 SQIVND (reference sequence). CDR3 in amino acids: CASTPLAASTREQFF. CDR3 nucleotide sequence: TGTGCCAGTACCCCCTTAGCGGCCTCTACGAGAGAGCAGTTCTTC.

The chain couples TRBV20-1 to TRBJ2-6; no reliable D call. The CDR3 has 17 amino acids. CDR1 is DFQATT and CDR2 is SNEGSKA in the germline V gene (reference sequence). V was shortened by 1 base and J by 0 bases, with 13 bases between the two germline ends. The CDR3 reads CSARGWDPISGANVLTF. CDR3 nucleotide sequence: TGCAGTGCTAGAGGGTGGGATCCTATCTCTGGGGCCAACGTCCTGACTTTC.

The chain is built from TRBV15 and TRBJ2-7; D remains ambiguous. The germline V and J ends were trimmed by 1 base and 5 bases, with 9 bases remaining between them. Germline CDR1 LNHNV, CDR2 YYDKDF (reference sequence). This CDR3 has 13 residues. CDR3 nucleotide sequence: TGTGCCACCAGCAGAGGGAGTTGGGACGAGCAGTACTTC. It specifies CATSRGSWDEQYF.

The rearrangement joins TRBV6-2 or TRBV6-3 to TRBJ2-3; 12 nucleotides agree with TRBD2. The CDR3 totals 18 residues. Germline assignment: CDR1 MNHEY and CDR2 SVGEGT. Trimming removed 2 bases from V and 2 bases from J; junction bases left unmatched: 8. This chain's CDR3 is CASSYRRGLAGFTDTQYF. CDR3 sequence (DNA): TGTGCCAGCAGTTACCGCCGGGGACTAGCGGGTTTCACAGATACGCAGTATTTT.

V is TRBV24-1 and J is TRBJ2-3, with D perhaps TRBD1 (6 bases). Per the germline V gene, CDR1 is KGHDR and CDR2 is SFDVKD. The CDR3 totals 13 residues. Deletions cut 7 bases from V and 1 base from J, with 8 bases between. CDR3 protein: CATRGHGTDTQYF. The CDR3 bases are TGTGCCACCAGGGGACACGGCACAGATACGCAGTATTTT.

The J gene is TRBJ1-6, the V gene TRBV6-1; maybe TRBD1 (5 bases). This CDR3 has 13 residues. V shed 6 bases and J shed 6 bases, with 9 bases lying between them. Germline V gives CDR1 MNHNS, CDR2 SASEGT. CDR3 sequence: CASRPGPNSPLHF. For the CDR3, the DNA is TGTGCCAGCAGGCCGGGGCCTAATTCACCCCTCCACTTT.

The gene calls are TRBV7-8 and TRBJ1-5; D not resolved. Trimming removed 4 bases at V and 7 bases at J, with 17 bases between. Germline CDR1 reads SGHVS; CDR2 reads FQNEAQ. The CDR3 is 15 residues long. Here the CDR3 reads CASSYSSAPGQPQHF. The CDR3 DNA is TGTGCCAGCAGCTACTCGTCGGCCCCGGGGCAGCCCCAGCATTTT.

This clonotype came up a few times. The chain recombines TRBV7-8 with TRBJ1-1; D is ambiguous. With 5 bases removed from V and 1 base from J, the gap between germline ends came to 11 bases. Germline V gene data show CDR1 as SGHVS and CDR2 as FQNEAQ. The CDR3 spans 14 residues. The CDR3 loop is CASSTRSGNTEAFF. The CDR3 DNA follows: TGTGCCAGCAGCACGCGTTCAGGGAACACTGAAGCTTTCTTT.

This chain connects TRBV7-2 to TRBJ2-5; D gene uncertain. Germline V gives CDR1 SGHTA, CDR2 FQGNSA. Trimming left V 3 bases short and J 4 bases short, with 18 bases between. The length of the CDR3 is 16 residues. CDR3 in DNA: TGTGCCAGCAGCTTGGAGTGGATAGGGCCCGGAGAGACCCAGTACTTC. This encodes CASSLEWIGPGETQYF. Full variable domain (rest looked up from reference TRBV7-2 and TRBJ2-5): GAGVSQSPSNKVTEKGKDVELRCDPISGHTALYWYRQSLGQGLEFLIYFQGNSAPDKSGLPSDRFSAERTGGSVSTLTIQRTQQEDSAVYLCASSLEWIGPGETQYFGPGTRLLVL.

V gene TRBV6-2 or TRBV6-3 combines with J gene TRBJ1-1; perhaps TRBD1 as D (6 bases). The germline V gene has CDR1 MNHEY and CDR2 SVGEGT. This CDR3 has 16 residues. V was clipped by 6 bases and J by 4 bases, with 21 bases between them. DNA for the CDR3: TGTGCCAGCAGGGGAATTTACAGGGCGGGGAGCACTGAAGCTTTCTTT. Its translation: CASRGIYRAGSTEAFF.

This sequence joins TRBV6-2 or TRBV6-3 and TRBJ2-7; D perhaps matches TRBD2 (6 bases). Germline V gives CDR1 MNHEY, CDR2 SVGEGT. V lost 8 bases, J lost 3 bases, and 14 bases lay in between. The length of the CDR3 is 13 residues. The CDR3 region has the DNA TGTGCCAGCGCCCGGGGGTCCCACTACGAGCAGTACTTC. This sequence encodes CASARGSHYEQYF.

This sequence joins TRBV6-1 and TRBJ1-2; D is perhaps TRBD1 (6 bases). Germline lookup yields CDR1 MNHNS and CDR2 SASEGT. CDR3 length: 14 residues. The DNA of the CDR3 is TGTGCTACCGATTCCAGGGGAGGGATGGGCGGCTACACCTTC. Its protein is CATDSRGGMGGYTF.

The CDR3 loop reads CASQTLAASTGELFF. As DNA, the CDR3 is TGTGCCAGTCAAACCCTAGCGGCGTCCACCGGGGAGCTGTTTTTT. The chain recombines TRBV19 with TRBJ2-2; 7 bases fit TRBD2. This CDR3 contains 15 residues. Losses at the gene ends were 8 bases for V and 4 bases for J; bases not matched to a gene: 10. CDR1 LNHDA and CDR2 SQIVND come from the germline V gene (reference sequence).

Here the CDR3 DNA reads TGCGCCAGCAGCCAACGGTCCGGGGAGCTGTTTTTT. As protein: CASSQRSGELFF. This rearrangement joins TRBV4-1 to TRBJ2-2; D gene uncertain. Germline V gives CDR1 MGHRA, CDR2 YSYEKL. Deletions cut 2 bases from V and 6 bases from J, with 4 bases between. The CDR3 runs 12 residues.

This clonotype was observed a few times. The CDR3 protein is CASRDSANYGYTF. The CDR3 DNA sequence: TGTGCCAGCAGGGACAGCGCCAACTATGGCTACACCTTC. This sequence joins TRBV6-1 and TRBJ1-2; D possibly corresponds to TRBD1 (6 bases). Germline values: CDR1 MNHNS, CDR2 SASEGT. The CDR3 totals 13 residues. Trimming pared 6 bases from V and 2 bases from J, leaving 10 bases between.

The chain has TRBV10-1 and TRBJ2-1; 10 bases align to TRBD2. Trimming cost V 3 bases and J 6 bases; bases outside gene matches: 2. The V gene's germline CDR1 is WNHNN and CDR2 SYGVQD (reference sequence). The CDR3 extends over 14 amino acids. The CDR3 DNA is TGCGCCAGCAGTGAAAGCGGGAGGGCCAATGAGCAGTTCTTC. This codes for CASSESGRANEQFF.

The chain uses TRBV20-1 and TRBJ2-1; TRBD2 aligns across 11 bases. V shed 3 bases and J 3 bases; nucleotides not matched to a gene: 10. This CDR3 contains 17 residues. CDR1 is DFQATT, CDR2 SNEGSKA, per germline (reference sequence). CDR3 bases: TGCAGTGCTAGTCCACGACCCGGGACTAGCGGCTACAATGAGCAGTTCTTC. The encoded protein is CSASPRPGTSGYNEQFF.

The chain links TRBV6-5 to TRBJ2-1; a possible D gene is TRBD2 (5 bases). The V gene's germline CDR1 is MNHEY and CDR2 SVGAGI. This CDR3 has 14 residues. V shed 0 bases and J shed 5 bases, with 8 bases lying between them. The CDR3 region is CASSYSAGDNEQFF. CDR3 bases: TGTGCCAGCAGTTACTCGGCCGGGGACAATGAGCAGTTCTTC.

CDR3 DNA: TGTGCCAGCAGCCAATCATCACAGGGGCAAGAGACCCAGTACTTC. Translated: CASSQSSQGQETQYF. The chain joins TRBV9 to TRBJ2-5, with TRBD1 matching over 7 bases. The CDR3 spans 15 residues. The ends lost 4 bases at V and 2 bases at J; junction bases unmatched: 8. The germline V gene has CDR1 SGDLS and CDR2 YYNGEE. Drawing the rest from reference TRBV9 and TRBJ2-5, the complete variable domain is DSGVTQTPKHLITATGQRVTLRCSPRSGDLSVYWYQQSLDQGLQFLIQYYNGEERAKGNILERFSAQQFPDLHSELNLSSLELGDSALYFCASSQSSQGQETQYFGPGTRLLVL.

This chain joins TRBV19 and TRBJ2-5; maybe TRBD1 (5 bases). This CDR3 is 14 amino acids long. V gave up 4 bases and J gave up 5 bases, with 14 bases separating them. Germline CDR1 is LNHDA and CDR2 is SQIVND (reference sequence). CDR3 coding DNA: TGTGCCAGTAGTACGCGGAAGGGGAAGGAGACCCAGTACTTC. Protein sequence: CASSTRKGKETQYF.

This clonotype was seen a handful of times. The CDR3 is CASSYSTGNEQFF. The CDR3, as DNA: TGTGCCAGCAGTTACTCGACGGGGAATGAGCAGTTCTTC. The chain has TRBV6-5 and TRBJ2-1, with D perhaps matching TRBD2 (5 bases). The length of the CDR3 is 13 residues. V lost 0 bases and J 7 bases, leaving 7 bases between the germline ends. The germline CDR1 and CDR2 sequences are MNHEY and SVGAGI.